This TCR beta chain was found in a study of molecular identifiers for immune sequencing clone quantification. For the study at large: RNA from roughly 21,000 or 96,000 naive CD8 cells was split five ways in replicates, with four sequenced. Overall study results and limits: Among effectors, clones above 20 RNA copies held over 98% of molecules; among naive cells, under 1%.

Germline V gene sequence: CDR1 SGHDT, CDR2 YYEEEE. CDR3 length: 14 amino acids. The V and J ends lost 0 bases and 9 bases, in that order; junction bases with no gene match: 6. CD8+CD4-CCR7+CD45RA+ sorting gave the naive CD8 T cells. Previously described methods with listed TCR primers produced the bulk TCR libraries. TCRdb fed the PCR reads into MiXCR, producing one record per CDR3 protein. The table has around 470,000 distinct CDR3 sequences, over 20% seen once. Concerning this clonotype: Its target is not known.

This clonotype originated in a human donor in good health. Some libraries in this study had Jurkat cell RNA spiked in. The V gene is TRBV5-6, the J gene TRBJ2-1, with 7 positions matching TRBD1. The sample comprised naive CD8+ T cells from blood, with Jurkat cell RNA spiked in. Subset denoted: FACS-sorted CD8+CD4-CCR7+CD45RA+ naive T cells. The CDR3 here is CASSLEGANSEQFF. The CDR3 bases are TGTGCCAGCAGCTTGGAGGGGGCTAACAGTGAGCAGTTCTTC.